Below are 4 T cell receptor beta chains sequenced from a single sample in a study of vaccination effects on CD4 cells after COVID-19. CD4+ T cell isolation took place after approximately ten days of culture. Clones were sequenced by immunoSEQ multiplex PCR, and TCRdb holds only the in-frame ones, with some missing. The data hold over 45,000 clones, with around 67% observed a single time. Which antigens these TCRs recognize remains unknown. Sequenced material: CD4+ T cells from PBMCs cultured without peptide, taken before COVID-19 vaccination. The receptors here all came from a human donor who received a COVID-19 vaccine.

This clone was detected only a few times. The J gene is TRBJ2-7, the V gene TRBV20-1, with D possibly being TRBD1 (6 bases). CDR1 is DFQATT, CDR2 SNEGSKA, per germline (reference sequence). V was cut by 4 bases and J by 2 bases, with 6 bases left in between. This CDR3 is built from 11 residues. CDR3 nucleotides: TGCAGTGCTAAGGGGGCCTACGAGCAGTACTTC. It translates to CSAKGAYEQYF.

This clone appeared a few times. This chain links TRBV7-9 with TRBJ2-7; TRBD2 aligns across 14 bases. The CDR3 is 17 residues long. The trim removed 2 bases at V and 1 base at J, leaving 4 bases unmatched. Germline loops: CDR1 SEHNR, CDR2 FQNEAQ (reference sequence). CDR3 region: CASSLRTSGGPSYEQYF. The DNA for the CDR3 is TGTGCCAGCAGCTTACGGACTAGCGGGGGGCCATCCTACGAGCAGTACTTC.

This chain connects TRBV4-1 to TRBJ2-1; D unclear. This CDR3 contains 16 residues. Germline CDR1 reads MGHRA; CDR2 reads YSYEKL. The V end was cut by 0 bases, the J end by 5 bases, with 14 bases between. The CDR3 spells CASSQDASSWDNEQFF. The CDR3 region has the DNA TGCGCCAGCAGCCAAGATGCGAGTTCCTGGGACAATGAGCAGTTCTTC.

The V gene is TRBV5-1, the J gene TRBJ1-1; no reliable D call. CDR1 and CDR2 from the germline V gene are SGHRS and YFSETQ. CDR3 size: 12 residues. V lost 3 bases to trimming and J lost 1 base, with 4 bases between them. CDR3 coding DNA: TGCGCCAGCAGCTCCAGGAACACTGAAGCTTTCTTT. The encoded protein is CASSSRNTEAFF.